This T cell receptor (beta chain) was sequenced for a study of T-cell reconstitution after alpha-beta-depleted transplantation in children. Study-wide findings and caveats: Surviving recipient T cells and thymic progenitors accounted for the high day-60 TCRbeta diversity observed in some patients. One year post-transplant, T-cell counts and diversity were largely derived from T cells produced anew. About two months after transplant, alpha-beta T cells reportedly came from several hundred expanded graft clones.

Unique molecular identifiers tagged the TCRbeta library. One entry per CDR3 protein results from TCRdb running MiXCR on the PCR reads. The sample holds roughly 500,000 distinct CDR3 sequences, about 10% seen once. The CDR3 runs 19 residues. Germline V CDR1 and CDR2: SGHAT, FQDESV (reference sequence). Trimming took 4 bases from V and 2 from J, leaving 26 bases between them. This clonotype was seen at least ten times. The antigen is undetermined. V and J are TRBV11-1 and TRBJ2-5, with D perhaps TRBD1 (6 bases). The input for sequencing was PBMCs, taken before TCRalphabeta/CD19-depleted stem cell transplant. This TCR derives from a child between 2 and 9 years old with inherited bone marrow failure, due to receive a stem cell transplant. The CDR3 DNA sequence: TGTGCCAGCAGCTCTCCTGTACAACGGGACACAGAAAAACAAGAGACCCAGTACTTC. It encodes CASSSPVQRDTEKQETQYF.